A selection of T cell receptor beta chains follows, all from one sample in a study of radiotherapy plus CTLA-4 blockade in lung cancer. Here immunoSEQ multiplex PCR was the method, and the copy in TCRdb shows in-frame clones only, minus some. The sample consists of approximately 69,000 clones, around 80% of them appearing once. The sample in question was peripheral blood, obtained from a patient treated with radiotherapy plus ipilimumab. The receptor set was obtained from a human donor with non-small cell lung cancer who had a complete response to radiotherapy plus ipilimumab. CDR3s include the opening cysteine and the closing phenylalanine or tryptophan. A D gene is named only where the DNA matches it firmly. Expanded clones are given a class, and other clones once, few, many or no size at all.

D	V	length	J	size	DNA	CDR3
.	TRBV18	15	TRBJ1-2	.	TGTGCCAGCTCACCGGACTTAGGATTTAACTATGGCTACACCTTC	CASSPDLGFNYGYTF
.	TRBV15	16	TRBJ1-3	.	TGTGCCACCAGCAGAGATAGCAGGGCGTTAAGAAACACCATATATTTT	CATSRDSRALRNTIYF
TRBD1	TRBV4-1	15	TRBJ2-2	.	TGCGCCAGCAGTCGGACAGGGCTGAACACCGGGGAGCTGTTTTTT	CASSRTGLNTGELFF
.	TRBV19	12	TRBJ1-2	.	TGTGCCAGTAGTGTTGCCCGCTATGGCTACACCTTC	CASSVARYGYTF
.	TRBV6-5	11	TRBJ1-4	.	TGTGCCTCAGGGGACCTAGAAAAACTGTTTTTT	CASGDLEKLFF
.	TRBV28	13	TRBJ2-1	.	TGTGCCTGTGGGGATAGCTCCTACAATGAGCAGTTCTTC	CACGDSSYNEQFF
TRBD2	TRBV7-9	15	TRBJ2-1	.	TGTGCCAGCGCTCCAGCGGGAGGTGCGAACAATGAGCAGTTCTTC	CASAPAGGANNEQFF
.	TRBV9	15	TRBJ2-3	.	TGTGCCAGCAGCGTAGGACTAACCGCCACAGATACGCAGTATTTT	CASSVGLTATDTQYF
.	TRBV9	16	TRBJ1-6	.	TGTGCCAGCAGCGTAGGAGACAGCTCCTATAATTCACCCCTCCACTTT	CASSVGDSSYNSPLHF
TRBD2	TRBV5-1	12	TRBJ2-1	once	TGCGCCAGCCAGCGGGAGGGCAATGAGCAGTTCTTC	CASQREGNEQFF
.	TRBV5-5	15	TRBJ2-2	.	TGTGCCAGCAGCTTGGCGGCAGGGAACACCGGGGAGCTGTTTTTT	CASSLAAGNTGELFF
.	TRBV18	13	TRBJ2-2	.	TGTGCCAGCTCATTTCGAAACACCGGGGAGCTGTTTTTT	CASSFRNTGELFF
.	TRBV19	14	TRBJ1-2	.	TGTGCCAGTAGTATTGGGACCGAGTCCTATGGCTACACCTTC	CASSIGTESYGYTF
.	TRBV2	14	TRBJ1-2	.	TGTGCCAGCAAGAGAACAGGGAGGGGCTATGGCTACACCTTC	CASKRTGRGYGYTF
.	TRBV30	14	TRBJ1-1	.	TGTGCCTGGAGTCAGGGTAGCGTGAACACTGAAGCTTTCTTT	CAWSQGSVNTEAFF
.	TRBV25-1	13	TRBJ2-3	.	TGTGCCAGCAGTGAGGATATAGGGACTACGCAGTATTTT	CASSEDIGTTQYF
TRBD1	TRBV5-8	15	TRBJ1-2	few	TGTGCCAGCAGCTTGGCTTACAGGGGATCCTATGGCTACACCTTC	CASSLAYRGSYGYTF
.	TRBV6-6	13	TRBJ1-5	few	TGTGCCAGCAGAGATTATAGCAATCAGCCCCAGCATTTT	CASRDYSNQPQHF
TRBD1	TRBV5-1	15	TRBJ2-3	.	TGCGCCAGCGGAAATCGGGACAGGGGCACAGATACGCAGTATTTT	CASGNRDRGTDTQYF
.	TRBV4-3	14	TRBJ1-1	.	TGCGCCAGCAGCCAAGGGGCCGGGAACACTGAAGCTTTCTTT	CASSQGAGNTEAFF
.	TRBV2	13	TRBJ1-1	.	TGTGCCAGCAGGGGGGGCAGGAACACTGAAGCTTTCTTT	CASRGGRNTEAFF
TRBD1	TRBV11-2	15	TRBJ1-3	.	TGTGCCAGCAGCCCTGGGACAGGCTCTGGAAACACCATATATTTT	CASSPGTGSGNTIYF
.	TRBV12-5	16	TRBJ2-1	.	TGTGCTAGTGCTCCCCTCAGGGAGTCTTTCTACAATGAGCAGTTCTTC	CASAPLRESFYNEQFF
.	TRBV5-4	14	TRBJ1-1	.	TGTGCCAGCAGCTTGGGGCAGCGGAGCACTGAAGCTTTCTTT	CASSLGQRSTEAFF
.	TRBV27	16	TRBJ2-3	once	TGTGCCAGCAGTCCCCCGGTGTTGGGGGGTCCAGATACGCAGTATTTT	CASSPPVLGGPDTQYF
.	TRBV11-3	12	TRBJ2-3	.	TGTGCCAGCAGCTTAGACTCATATACGCAGTATTTT	CASSLDSYTQYF
.	TRBV5-1	13	TRBJ2-1	.	TGCGCCAGCAGGGGTCGGGAATGGGATGAGCAGTTCTTC	CASRGREWDEQFF
TRBD1	TRBV12-5	15	TRBJ1-5	.	TGTGCTAGTGCCCTGACAGGGGCTTCATGGCAGCCCCAGCATTTT	CASALTGASWQPQHF